There are a few counts of the clone carrying this T cell receptor beta chain. Some clones are missing from TCRdb's copy, which holds only in-frame ones; the method was immunoSEQ multiplex PCR. Among about 260,000 clones listed, 84% were seen once. These data belong to a study of blood T cell repertoires in COVID-19. The CDR3 has 13 residues. Per the germline V gene, CDR1 is SGHTA and CDR2 is FQGNSA. With 3 bases removed from V and 4 bases from J, the gap between germline ends came to 9 bases. The sequencing input was PBMCs or T cells enriched from blood (not recorded which). This chain links TRBV7-2 with TRBJ1-2; D perhaps matches TRBD1 (6 bases). The source is a man aged 25 to 40 with acute COVID-19. CDR3 DNA: TGTGCCAGCAGCTTGGACAGACTCTATGGCTACACCTTC. Residues: CASSLDRLYGYTF. Variable domain in full (rest from reference TRBV7-2 and TRBJ1-2): GAGVSQSPSNKVTEKGKDVELRCDPISGHTALYWYRQSLGQGLEFLIYFQGNSAPDKSGLPSDRFSAERTGGSVSTLTIQRTQQEDSAVYLCASSLDRLYGYTFGSGTRLTVV.